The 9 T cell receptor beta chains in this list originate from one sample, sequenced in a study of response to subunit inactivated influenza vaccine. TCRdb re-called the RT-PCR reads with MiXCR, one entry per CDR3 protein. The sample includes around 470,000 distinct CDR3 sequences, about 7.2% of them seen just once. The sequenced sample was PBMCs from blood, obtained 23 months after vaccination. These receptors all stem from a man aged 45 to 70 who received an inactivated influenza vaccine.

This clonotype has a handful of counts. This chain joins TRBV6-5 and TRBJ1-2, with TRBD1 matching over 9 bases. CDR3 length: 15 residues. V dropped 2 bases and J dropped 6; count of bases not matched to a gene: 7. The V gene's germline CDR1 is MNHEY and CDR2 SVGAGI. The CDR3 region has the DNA TGTGCCAGCAGTTACCTGACAGGGGGGAGAGATGGCTACACCTTC. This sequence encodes CASSYLTGGRDGYTF.

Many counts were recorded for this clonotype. The CDR3 reads CASSKGQYNEQFF. In nucleotides, the CDR3 is TGTGCCAGCAGTAAGGGACAGTACAATGAGCAGTTCTTC. The J gene is TRBJ2-1, the V gene TRBV12-3 or TRBV12-4; 7 nucleotides match TRBD1. The CDR3 has 13 residues. V dropped 5 bases and J dropped 4; count of bases not matched to a gene: 2.

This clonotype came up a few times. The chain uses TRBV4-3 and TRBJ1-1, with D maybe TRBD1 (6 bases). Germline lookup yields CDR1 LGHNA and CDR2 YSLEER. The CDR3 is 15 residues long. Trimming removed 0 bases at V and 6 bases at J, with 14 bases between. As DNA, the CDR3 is TGCGCCAGCAGCCAAGATTCGGGGGCTCTCCCTGAAGCTTTCTTT. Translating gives CASSQDSGALPEAFF.

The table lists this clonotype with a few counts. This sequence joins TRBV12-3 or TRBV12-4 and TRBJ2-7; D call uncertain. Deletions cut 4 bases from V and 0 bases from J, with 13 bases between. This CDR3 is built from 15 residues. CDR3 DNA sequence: TGTGCCAGCAGTTCTCGTACTACGCACTCCTACGAGCAGTACTTC. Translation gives CASSSRTTHSYEQYF.

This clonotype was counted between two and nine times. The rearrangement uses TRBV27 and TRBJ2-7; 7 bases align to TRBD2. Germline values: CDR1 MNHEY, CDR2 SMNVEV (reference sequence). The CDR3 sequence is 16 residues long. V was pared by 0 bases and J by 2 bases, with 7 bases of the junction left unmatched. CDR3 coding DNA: TGTGCCAGCAGTTTATCTGGCGGGAGTGGGGCCTACGAGCAGTACTTC. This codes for CASSLSGGSGAYEQYF.

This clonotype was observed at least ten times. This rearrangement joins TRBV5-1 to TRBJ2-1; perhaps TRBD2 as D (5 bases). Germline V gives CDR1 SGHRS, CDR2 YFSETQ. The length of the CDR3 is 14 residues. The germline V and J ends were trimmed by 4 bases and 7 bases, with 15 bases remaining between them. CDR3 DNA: TGCGCCAGCAGCCCGGCTATAGGAGGTAATGAGCAGTTCTTC. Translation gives CASSPAIGGNEQFF.

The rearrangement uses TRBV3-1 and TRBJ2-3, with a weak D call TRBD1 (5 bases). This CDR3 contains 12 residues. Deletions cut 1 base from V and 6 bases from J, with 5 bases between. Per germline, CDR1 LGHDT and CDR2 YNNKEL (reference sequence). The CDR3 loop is CASSQAGDTQYF. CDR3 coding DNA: TGTGCCAGCAGCCAAGCAGGGGATACGCAGTATTTT.

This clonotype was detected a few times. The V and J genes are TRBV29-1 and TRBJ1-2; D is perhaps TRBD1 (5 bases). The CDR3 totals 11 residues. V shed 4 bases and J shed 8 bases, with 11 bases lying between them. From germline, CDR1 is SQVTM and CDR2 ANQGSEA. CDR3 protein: CSVAGGGGYTF. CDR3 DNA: TGCAGCGTTGCGGGGGGTGGCGGCTACACCTTC. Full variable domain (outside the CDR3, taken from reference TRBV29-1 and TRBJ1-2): SAVISQKPSRDICQRGTSLTIQCQVDSQVTMMFWYRQQPGQSLTLIATANQGSEATYESGFVIDKFPISRPNLTFSTLTVSNMSPEDSSIYLCSVAGGGGYTFGSGTRLTVV.

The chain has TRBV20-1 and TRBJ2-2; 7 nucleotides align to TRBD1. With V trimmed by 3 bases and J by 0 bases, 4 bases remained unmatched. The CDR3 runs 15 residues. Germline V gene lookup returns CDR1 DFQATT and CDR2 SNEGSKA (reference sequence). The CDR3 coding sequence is TGCAGTGCTAGCCGAGGACAGGCGAACACCGGGGAGCTGTTTTTT. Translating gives CSASRGQANTGELFF.